The rows below give T cell receptor beta chains drawn from one sample of a study of blood T cell repertoires in COVID-19. The protocol was immunoSEQ multiplex PCR, while the TCRdb copy is restricted to in-frame clones and leaves out a portion. The top ten clones hold under 15% of a sample with about 200,000 clones, 75% to 85% of them seen once. The specimen was peripheral blood. These receptors all come from a human donor in a cohort sampled during active COVID-19. Each CDR3 is given with its conserved first and last residue.

V gene	J gene	CDR3 protein
TRBV2	TRBJ2-6	CARGTSPNSGANVLTF
TRBV2	TRBJ2-7	CASLTSGEYEQYF
TRBV3-1/TRBV3-2	TRBJ1-1	CASSQGDRVNTEAFF
TRBV12-3/TRBV12-4	TRBJ2-7	CASRRGFYEQYF
TRBV28	TRBJ1-1	CASSLRRTVTEAFF
TRBV2	TRBJ1-4	CASSVQDSGEKLFF
TRBV28	TRBJ1-2	CASSPRTGVWGDYGYTF
TRBV7-9	TRBJ1-1	CASTIRTVLNTEAFF
TRBV29-1	TRBJ1-2	CSFRQGNYGYTF
TRBV12-5	TRBJ2-1	CASGLGGLSYNEQFF
TRBV6-5	TRBJ2-7	CASSRGANYEQYF
TRBV7-2	TRBJ2-7	CASSLAGTSGNYEQQYF
TRBV6-5	TRBJ2-7	CAVEGSGYEQYF
TRBV5-1	TRBJ1-4	CASSPRQGSLPNEKLFF
TRBV19	TRBJ1-1	CASSQSRRTEAFF
TRBV30	TRBJ2-1	CAWRSGLYNEQFF
TRBV3-1/TRBV3-2	TRBJ2-1	CASSQTSGAPYNEQFF
TRBV27	TRBJ2-7	CASSKGTRGPYEQYF
TRBV4-2	TRBJ2-1	CASSLWTSGRTNEQFF
TRBV5-4	TRBJ2-5	CASSPGQEKETQYF
TRBV6-6	TRBJ1-6	CASSPGEFSSPLHF
TRBV10-1	TRBJ1-1	CASSELAGTEAFF